This entry lists 13 T cell receptor beta chains sequenced from one sample in a study of T cell responses to AZD1222 COVID-19 vaccine. Assay: immunoSEQ multiplex PCR; the TCRdb copy retains only in-frame clones and omits some. The sample holds 90,000 to 120,000 clones; more than 80% are singletons and the top ten take about 7%. The specimen comprised peripheral blood, sampled on day 0 of AZD1222 vaccination. These receptors came from an adult in good health.

This clone has a single count. Additional DNA sequences in this sample encode the identical CDR3. The rearrangement uses TRBV7-2 and TRBJ1-3; D is unclear. V lost 1 base and J lost 4, with 8 bases in between. There are 14 residues in the CDR3. Germline lookup yields CDR1 SGHTA and CDR2 FQGNSA. CDR3 loop: CASSLGGTGNTIYF. The CDR3 DNA is TGTGCCAGCAGCTTAGGGGGAACGGGAAACACCATATATTTT.

The chain links TRBV29-1 to TRBJ1-2, with no clear D. Trimming shortened V by 4 bases and J by 3 bases, and 6 bases separated the two germline ends. Germline CDR1 SQVTM, CDR2 ANQGSEA. This CDR3 has 11 residues. In nucleotides, the CDR3 is TGCAGCGTTGGACGTGACTATGGCTACACCTTC. Protein: CSVGRDYGYTF.

The chain links TRBV18 to TRBJ2-5, with D unclear. CDR3 size: 17 residues. V dropped 3 bases and J dropped 5 bases, with 22 bases sitting between them. The germline CDR1 and CDR2 sequences are KGHSH and LQKENI. CDR3 sequence: CASSPVARSNLGETQYF. The CDR3 DNA follows: TGTGCCAGCTCACCGGTCGCTAGAAGTAATCTCGGGGAGACCCAGTACTTC.

This chain connects TRBV28 to TRBJ2-7, with 10 bases fitting TRBD1. With V trimmed by 8 bases and J by 5 bases, 9 bases remained unmatched. The CDR3 has 14 amino acids. The germline gives CDR1 MDHEN, CDR2 SYDVKM. CDR3 sequence (DNA): TGTGCCAGCCATTCCGGGACAGGGGTCCACGAGCAGTACTTC. It yields the protein CASHSGTGVHEQYF.

The chain combines TRBV1 with TRBJ2-3; TRBD1, the table's D call, lacks a check against the DNA. TRBV1 is designated a pseudogene. There are 17 residues in the CDR3. CDR3 loop: CTSSQDGGGQSTDTQYF. CDR3 coding DNA: TGCACCAGCAGCCAAGACGGTGGGGGACAAAGCACAGATACGCAGTATTTT.

The rearrangement links TRBV5-1 to TRBJ1-2; D not resolved. The CDR3 consists of 17 residues. V lost 2 bases and J lost 6, with 23 bases in between. Per germline, CDR1 SGHRS and CDR2 YFSETQ. CDR3 loop: CASSFDVSGYGNNGYTF. CDR3 sequence (DNA): TGCGCCAGCAGCTTCGACGTCTCGGGATACGGAAATAATGGCTACACCTTC.

This sequence joins TRBV29-1 and TRBJ1-4; no firm D call. Germline assignment: CDR1 SQVTM and CDR2 ANQGSEA. This CDR3 has 13 residues. The germline V and J ends were trimmed by 0 bases and 8 bases, with 10 bases remaining between them. The DNA of the CDR3 is TGCAGCGTTGAAGAGGGAAGTGGAGAAAAACTGTTTTTT. Translation gives CSVEEGSGEKLFF.

This clone was detected only once. The rearrangement joins TRBV28 to TRBJ1-5; 7 nucleotides align to TRBD1. Per germline, CDR1 MDHEN and CDR2 SYDVKM. The CDR3 spans 15 residues. The junction had 11 bases not matched to a gene; V was cut back by 8 bases and J by 4 bases. CDR3 in DNA: TGTGCCAGCGGGGGACAGTACCAATTAAATCAGCCCCAGCATTTT. Amino acids: CASGGQYQLNQPQHF. Based on the CDR3 plus reference TRBV28 and TRBJ1-5, the full variable domain is DVKVTQSSRYLVKRTGEKVFLECVQDMDHENMFWYRQDPGLGLRLIYFSYDVKMKEKGDIPEGYSVSREKKERFSLILESASTNQTSMYLCASGGQYQLNQPQHFGDGTRLSIL.

This clone came up once. The chain joins TRBV3-1 (or the pseudogene TRBV3-2) to TRBJ1-2, with D tentatively TRBD1 (6 bases). Germline CDR1 is LGHDT and CDR2 is YNNKEL (reference sequence). Deletions cut 0 bases from V and 6 bases from J, with 11 bases between. This CDR3 spans 14 amino acids. CDR3 region: CASSQDGQSDGYTF. DNA for the CDR3: TGTGCCAGCAGCCAAGATGGACAGTCGGATGGCTACACCTTC.

This chain connects TRBV6-2 or TRBV6-3 to TRBJ2-2, with a weak D call TRBD2 (5 bases). This CDR3 is built from 15 residues. CDR1 is MNHEY and CDR2 is SVGEGT in the germline V gene. V was clipped by 6 bases and J by 6 bases, with 17 bases between them. CDR3 amino acids: CASSPVRPGSGELFF. The DNA for the CDR3 is TGTGCCAGCAGCCCAGTGCGTCCGGGGTCCGGGGAGCTGTTTTTT.

The rearrangement links TRBV19 to TRBJ1-2; perhaps TRBD1 as D (6 bases). In germline, CDR1 is LNHDA, CDR2 SQIVND (reference sequence). V dropped 5 bases and J dropped 1 base, with 11 bases sitting between them. This CDR3 region has 14 residues. This CDR3 is CASSAGQNNYGYTF. CDR3 DNA sequence: TGTGCCAGTAGTGCCGGACAGAATAACTATGGCTACACCTTC.

About this clone itself: Other DNA sequences within the sample encode an identical CDR3. The genes are TRBV19 and TRBJ1-1; 9 bases agree with TRBD1. This CDR3 contains 13 residues. Trimming took 9 bases from V and 1 from J; bases not matched to a gene: 3. CDR1 is LNHDA and CDR2 is SQIVND in the germline V gene (reference sequence). In DNA, the CDR3 is TGTGCCAGCGGGGACAGGGCGAACACTGAAGCTTTCTTT. It yields the protein CASGDRANTEAFF.

This clone is a singleton in its sample. Other DNA sequences in the same sample also yield this CDR3. The chain combines TRBV7-9 with TRBJ1-1, with D possibly TRBD1 on 5 matching bases. Germline V gene data show CDR1 as SEHNR and CDR2 as FQNEAQ (reference sequence). Trimming took 2 bases from V and 5 from J, leaving 6 bases between them. This CDR3 has 12 amino acids. The CDR3 DNA reads TGTGCCAGCAGCTTACCAGGGACTGAAGCTTTCTTT. This encodes CASSLPGTEAFF.